Each of the 22 T cell receptor beta chains below was sequenced from the same sample in a study of cytomegalovirus exposure and HLA in healthy donors. Primers: 60 Vbeta forward and 13 Jbeta reverse. Clones were sequenced by immunoSEQ multiplex PCR, and TCRdb holds only the in-frame ones, with some missing. The repertoire table contains about 82,000 clones. Specimen: PBMCs. These receptors came from a woman in her twenties or thirties in good health and CMV-seronegative.

DNA of the CDR3: TGTGCCAGCAGCCCATTTGGACTAGCGGGAGGGTTTTACAATGAGCAGTTCTTC. Translating gives CASSPFGLAGGFYNEQFF. The chain is built from TRBV7-9 and TRBJ2-1; TRBD2 aligns across 15 bases. Per the germline V gene, CDR1 is SEHNR and CDR2 is FQNEAQ (reference sequence). This CDR3 has 18 amino acids. The J segment lost 4 bases and the V segment lost 5 bases, leaving 9 bases of the junction unmatched. Full variable domain (missing parts from reference TRBV7-9 and TRBJ2-1): DTGVSQNPRHKITKRGQNVTFRCDPISEHNRLYWYRQTLGQGPEFLTYFQNEAQLEKSRLLSDRFSAERPKGSFSTLEIQRTEQGDSAMYLCASSPFGLAGGFYNEQFFGPGTRLTVL.

The rearrangement links TRBV7-8 to TRBJ1-6; a possible D gene is TRBD1 (6 bases). V gave up 1 base and J gave up 7 bases, with 11 bases separating them. The CDR3 sequence is 15 residues long. Germline CDR1 and CDR2: SGHVS and FQNEAQ. The DNA for the CDR3 is TGTGCCAGCAGCTTAGAGGACAGAGGGAATTCACCCCTCCACTTT. It yields the protein CASSLEDRGNSPLHF. Drawing the rest from reference TRBV7-8 and TRBJ1-6, the complete variable domain is GAGVSQSPRYKVAKRGQDVALRCDPISGHVSLFWYQQALGQGPEFLTYFQNEAQLDKSGLPSDRFFAERPEGSVSTLKIQRTQQEDSAVYLCASSLEDRGNSPLHFGNGTRLTVT.

V is TRBV4-1 and J is TRBJ2-1; 7 nucleotides align to TRBD1. CDR1 and CDR2 from the germline V gene are MGHRA and YSYEKL. J was trimmed by 3 bases and V by 3 bases; bases with no gene match: 14. CDR3 size: 18 residues. The CDR3 DNA reads TGCGCCAGCAGCCATGCGATTCGGACAGGAGTTATCTACAATGAGCAGTTCTTC. Encoded protein: CASSHAIRTGVIYNEQFF.

For this clone: The identical CDR3 is also encoded by other nucleotide sequences in the sample. V gene TRBV6-1 combines with J gene TRBJ2-5, with no clear D. V was pared by 9 bases and J by 7 bases, with 12 bases between. The CDR3 spans 11 residues. CDR1 and CDR2 (germline): MNHNS, SASEGT. CDR3 protein: CARNDRGTQYF. CDR3 nucleotides: TGTGCCAGAAACGACCGCGGGACCCAGTACTTC.

The J gene is TRBJ1-4, the V gene TRBV5-1, with D possibly TRBD1 on 6 matching bases. The germline V gene encodes CDR1 SGHRS and CDR2 YFSETQ. V lost 4 bases to trimming and J lost 8 bases, with 15 bases between them. The CDR3 is made up of 14 amino acids. Here the CDR3 reads CASSEGQSDEKLFF. Written as DNA, the CDR3 is TGCGCCAGCAGCGAAGGACAGAGCGACGAAAAACTGTTTTTT.

The V gene is TRBV30, the J gene TRBJ2-6; D perhaps matches TRBD1 (7 bases). Trimming pared 0 bases from V and 2 bases from J, leaving 17 bases between. Germline V gene sequence: CDR1 GTSNPN, CDR2 SVGIG (reference sequence). The CDR3 runs to 18 residues. The CDR3 reads CAWSVGAGGRPGANVLTF. The CDR3 DNA sequence: TGTGCCTGGAGTGTAGGGGCAGGGGGGCGACCTGGGGCCAACGTCCTGACTTTC.

The chain joins TRBV29-1 to TRBJ1-1; tentatively, D is TRBD1 (5 bases). V lost 2 bases and J lost 6, with 13 bases in between. The germline gives CDR1 SQVTM, CDR2 ANQGSEA. This CDR3 contains 13 residues. Written as DNA, the CDR3 is TGCAGCGTTGAATGGGCGGCCAGGGCTGAAGCTTTCTTT. Its protein is CSVEWAARAEAFF.

V and J are TRBV20-1 and TRBJ2-7; a weak D match, TRBD2 (5 bases). The CDR3 runs 11 residues. Germline CDR1 DFQATT, CDR2 SNEGSKA (reference sequence). V was pared by 6 bases and J by 5 bases, with 11 bases between. CDR3 amino acids: CSAMTGNEQYF. The CDR3 coding sequence is TGCAGTGCAATGACGGGGAACGAGCAGTACTTC.

The chain has TRBV4-1 and TRBJ1-1, with 9 bases lining up with TRBD1. The CDR3 is 12 residues long. CDR1 MGHRA and CDR2 YSYEKL come from the germline V gene. The ends lost 4 bases at V and 11 bases at J; junction bases unmatched: 5. The CDR3 DNA is TGCGCCAGCAGCCGGGACAGGGCTAGGGCTTTCTTT. Its translation is CASSRDRARAFF.

The rearrangement uses TRBV30 and TRBJ1-3; no firm D call. The CDR3 is 14 residues long. The ends were cut back, 4 bases at V and 0 bases at J, with 10 bases in the middle. Germline V CDR1 and CDR2: GTSNPN, SVGIG (reference sequence). CDR3 coding DNA: TGTGCCTGGACCGATTTTAGCTCTGGAAACACCATATATTTT. Translation: CAWTDFSSGNTIYF. Filled out from reference TRBV30 and TRBJ1-3, the complete variable domain reads SQTIHQWPATLVQPVGSPLSLECTVEGTSNPNLYWYRQAAGRGLQLLFYSVGIGQISSEVPQNLSASRPQDRQFILSSKKLLLSDSGFYLCAWTDFSSGNTIYFGEGSWLTVV.

In the case of this clone: Within the sample, other DNA sequences also encode this same CDR3. The chain uses TRBV29-1 and TRBJ1-1, with 9 nucleotides matching TRBD1. Germline V gene data show CDR1 as SQVTM and CDR2 as ANQGSEA. V dropped 5 bases and J dropped 5; count of bases not matched to a gene: 9. The CDR3 is made up of 14 amino acids. The CDR3 DNA is TGCAGCGTTCATTCGACAGGGGGTGCGACTGAAGCTTTCTTT. This gives the protein CSVHSTGGATEAFF.

About this clone: This sample also contains other DNA sequences that code for the same CDR3. V usage is TRBV6-6 and J usage is TRBJ1-6, with D possibly TRBD1 on 5 matching bases. The length of the CDR3 is 14 residues. The germline V gene encodes CDR1 MNHNY and CDR2 SVGAGI (reference sequence). With 2 bases removed from V and 13 bases from J, the gap between germline ends came to 15 bases. The CDR3 region is CASSYRRGRTPLHF. The CDR3 DNA reads TGTGCCAGCAGTTACCGGAGGGGCCGTACGCCCCTCCACTTT.

V and J are TRBV7-6 and TRBJ2-3; 7 nucleotides align to TRBD2. With 2 bases clipped from V and 6 bases from J, the junction kept 5 bases outside the gene matches. Germline V gives CDR1 SGHVS, CDR2 FNYEAQ. This CDR3 is 14 amino acids long. Here the CDR3 DNA reads TGTGCCAGCAGCTTAACGGGACTAAGCGATACGCAGTATTTT. The encoded protein is CASSLTGLSDTQYF.

This chain uses TRBV7-9 with TRBJ2-1; 11 bases map to TRBD2. CDR3 length: 15 amino acids. With V trimmed by 5 bases and J by 7 bases, 7 bases remained unmatched. Germline V gives CDR1 SEHNR, CDR2 FQNEAQ (reference sequence). The CDR3 sequence is CASSATSGVINEQFF. CDR3 DNA sequence: TGTGCCAGCAGCGCGACTAGCGGGGTAATAAATGAGCAGTTCTTC.

This chain uses TRBV5-6 with TRBJ1-2, with 7 positions matching TRBD1. Trimming at V came to 0 bases and at J to 6 bases, leaving 5 bases not matched to a gene. Germline assignment: CDR1 SGHDT and CDR2 YYEEEE. The CDR3 extends over 14 amino acids. The CDR3 DNA is TGTGCCAGCAGCTTGGGACAGGGAAGCGATGGCTACACCTTC. It specifies CASSLGQGSDGYTF.

The V gene is TRBV5-1, the J gene TRBJ2-7; 9 bases are shared with TRBD2. There are 16 residues in the CDR3. The V and J ends lost 0 bases and 5 bases, in that order; junction bases with no gene match: 9. CDR1 and CDR2 (germline): SGHRS, YFSETQ. The CDR3 region has the DNA TGCGCCAGCAGCTTGGCCAGGGTAGCGGGAGATCACGAGCAGTACTTC. This encodes CASSLARVAGDHEQYF.

The chain uses TRBV7-2 and TRBJ2-5; TRBD1 might be the D (6 bases). Trimming removed 3 bases at V and 1 base at J, with 15 bases between. CDR3 length equals 16 residues. Germline CDR1 reads SGHTA; CDR2 reads FQGNSA. CDR3 nucleotide sequence: TGTGCCAGCAGCTTGAGGAATGGGGGCGGCCAAGAGACCCAGTACTTC. Translated: CASSLRNGGGQETQYF.

The chain is built from TRBV18 and TRBJ1-1; D is perhaps TRBD1 (6 bases). The CDR3 consists of 14 residues. Between the trimmed V and J ends, which lost 6 bases and 3 bases, there was a span of 14 bases. Germline assignment: CDR1 KGHSH and CDR2 LQKENI. This chain's CDR3 is CASSSGASDTEAFF. Here the CDR3 DNA reads TGTGCCAGCTCCTCAGGGGCTTCCGACACTGAAGCTTTCTTT. The variable domain in full, completed from reference TRBV18 and TRBJ1-1, reads NAGVMQNPRHLVRRRGQEARLRCSPMKGHSHVYWYRQLPEEGLKFMVYLQKENIIDESGMPKERFSAEFPKEGPSILRIQQVVRGDSAAYFCASSSGASDTEAFFGQGTRLTVV.

The chain employs TRBV29-1 and TRBJ2-3; maybe TRBD2 (5 bases). Trimming shortened V by 1 base and J by 0 bases, and 11 bases separated the two germline ends. This CDR3 is built from 15 residues. From germline, CDR1 is SQVTM and CDR2 ANQGSEA. CDR3 DNA: TGCAGCGTTGAAGGGGAAGGGAGAAGCACAGATACGCAGTATTTT. This translates into CSVEGEGRSTDTQYF.

The V and J genes are TRBV30 and TRBJ1-3, with TRBD1 identical over 9 bases. Germline lookup yields CDR1 GTSNPN and CDR2 SVGIG (reference sequence). Trimming cost V 3 bases and J 4 bases; bases outside gene matches: 10. CDR3 length: 16 residues. The CDR3 reads CAWRGTGTGKGNTIYF. DNA for the CDR3: TGTGCCTGGAGAGGGACCGGGACAGGGAAAGGAAACACCATATATTTT.

V and J are TRBV19 and TRBJ2-1, with TRBD2 identical over 9 bases. Germline V gene lookup returns CDR1 LNHDA and CDR2 SQIVND (reference sequence). V lost 4 bases and J lost 4; bases outside the gene matches: 11. The CDR3 is made up of 17 amino acids. The CDR3: CASSSSAGGPQYNEQFF. The CDR3 DNA is TGTGCCAGTAGTAGTTCGGCGGGAGGGCCACAGTACAATGAGCAGTTCTTC.

This chain links TRBV29-1 with TRBJ1-5; tentative D call: TRBD1 (5 bases). The CDR3 runs 10 residues. Germline V gene lookup returns CDR1 SQVTM and CDR2 ANQGSEA. CDR3 region: CRSRGGPQHF. The CDR3, as DNA: TGCAGGTCTCGGGGGGGGCCCCAGCATTTT.